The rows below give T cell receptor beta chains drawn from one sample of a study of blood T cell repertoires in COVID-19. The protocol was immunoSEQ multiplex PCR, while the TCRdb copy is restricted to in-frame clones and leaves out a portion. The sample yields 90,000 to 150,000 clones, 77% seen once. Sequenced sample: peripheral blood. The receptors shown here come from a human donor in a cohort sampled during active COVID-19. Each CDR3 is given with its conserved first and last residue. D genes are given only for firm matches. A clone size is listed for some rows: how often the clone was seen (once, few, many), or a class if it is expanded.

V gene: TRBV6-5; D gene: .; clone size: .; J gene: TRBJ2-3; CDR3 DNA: TGTGCCAGCAGCCCGCGGGGCACAGATACGCAGTATTTT; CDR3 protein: CASSPRGTDTQYF
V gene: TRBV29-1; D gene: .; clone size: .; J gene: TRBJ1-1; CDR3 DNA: TGCAGCGTTGTGGTTGGGAGCACTGAAGCTTTCTTT; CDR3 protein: CSVVVGSTEAFF
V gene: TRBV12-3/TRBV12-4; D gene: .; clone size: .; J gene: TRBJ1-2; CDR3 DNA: TGTGCCAGCAGTTTAAACAATAACTATGGCTACACCTTC; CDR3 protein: CASSLNNNYGYTF
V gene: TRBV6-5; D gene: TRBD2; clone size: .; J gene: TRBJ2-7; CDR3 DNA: TGTGCCAGCAGCATAGCGGGACCGACCTACGAGCAGTACTTC; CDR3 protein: CASSIAGPTYEQYF
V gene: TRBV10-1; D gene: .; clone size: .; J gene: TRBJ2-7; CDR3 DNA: TGCGCCAGCAGTGAGTCTGGCCGCTACGAGCAGTACTTC; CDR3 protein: CASSESGRYEQYF
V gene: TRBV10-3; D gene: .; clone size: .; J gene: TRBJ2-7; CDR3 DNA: TGTGCCATCAGCAACCTCTCGCAGGGGTACGAGCAGTACTTC; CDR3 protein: CAISNLSQGYEQYF
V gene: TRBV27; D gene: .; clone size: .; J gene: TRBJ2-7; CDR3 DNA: TGTGCCAGCAGTTCTATGTCTAACGAGCAGTACTTC; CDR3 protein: CASSSMSNEQYF
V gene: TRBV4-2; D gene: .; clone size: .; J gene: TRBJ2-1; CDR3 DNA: TGTGCCAGCAGCCAAGCGGGTACTGCTCCGGACAATGAGCAGTTCTTC; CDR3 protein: CASSQAGTAPDNEQFF
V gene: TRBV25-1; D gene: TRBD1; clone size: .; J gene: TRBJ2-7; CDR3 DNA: TGTGCCAGCACAGGGGGCGCGATCCACGAGCAGTACTTC; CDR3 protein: CASTGGAIHEQYF
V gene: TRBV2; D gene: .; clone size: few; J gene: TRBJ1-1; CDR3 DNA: TGTGCCAGCGCTGCGAAGGTGGTGACAGGAGAAGCTTTCTTT; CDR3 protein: CASAAKVVTGEAFF